This T cell receptor (beta chain) was observed in a study of cytomegalovirus exposure and HLA in healthy donors. Both 60 Vbeta primers and 13 Jbeta primers went into the PCR. TCRdb keeps only in-frame clones here, not all; method: immunoSEQ multiplex PCR. The sample consists of fewer than 180,000 clones, about 76% of them appearing once. Trimming cost V 11 bases and J 2 bases; bases outside gene matches: 3. CDR3 length: 12 residues. The germline V gene encodes CDR1 LNHDA and CDR2 SQIVND (reference sequence). Material: PBMCs. The gene calls are TRBV19 and TRBJ2-3; TRBD1 matches at 8 bases. This TCR was sampled from a human donor in good health. CDR3 in DNA: TGTGCCGCGGGACAGGCCACAGATACGCAGTATTTT. Amino acids: CAAGQATDTQYF.